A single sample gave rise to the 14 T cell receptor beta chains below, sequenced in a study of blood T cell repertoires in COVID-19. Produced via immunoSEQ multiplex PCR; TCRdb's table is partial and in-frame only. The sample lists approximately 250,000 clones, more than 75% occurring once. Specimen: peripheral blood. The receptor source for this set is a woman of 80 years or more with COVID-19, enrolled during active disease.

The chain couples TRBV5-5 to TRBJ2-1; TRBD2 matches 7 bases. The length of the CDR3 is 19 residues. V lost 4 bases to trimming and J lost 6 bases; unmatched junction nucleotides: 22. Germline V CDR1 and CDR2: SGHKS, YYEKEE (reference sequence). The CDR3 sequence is CASSQHGTTGDLGTNEQFF. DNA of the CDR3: TGTGCCAGCAGCCAACACGGGACTACGGGAGACCTGGGAACCAATGAGCAGTTCTTC.

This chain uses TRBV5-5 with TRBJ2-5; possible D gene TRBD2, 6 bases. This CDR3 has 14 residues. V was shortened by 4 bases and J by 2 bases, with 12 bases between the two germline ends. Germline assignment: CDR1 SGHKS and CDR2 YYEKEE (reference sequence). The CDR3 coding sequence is TGTGCCAGCAGCCGGACGGGGGTGCAAGAGACCCAGTACTTC. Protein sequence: CASSRTGVQETQYF.

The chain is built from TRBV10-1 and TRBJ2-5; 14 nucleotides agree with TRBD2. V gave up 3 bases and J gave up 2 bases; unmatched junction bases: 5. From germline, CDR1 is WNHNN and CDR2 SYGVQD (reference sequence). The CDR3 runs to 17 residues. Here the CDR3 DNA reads TGCGCCAGCAGTGACAGGGGGACTAGCGGGGGTCAAGAGACCCAGTACTTC. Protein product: CASSDRGTSGGQETQYF.

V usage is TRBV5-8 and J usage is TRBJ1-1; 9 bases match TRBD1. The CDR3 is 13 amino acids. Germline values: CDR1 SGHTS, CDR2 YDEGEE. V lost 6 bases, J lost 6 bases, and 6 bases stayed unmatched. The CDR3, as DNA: TGTGCCAGCAACTACAGGGGGCGAGCTGAAGCTTTCTTT. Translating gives CASNYRGRAEAFF.

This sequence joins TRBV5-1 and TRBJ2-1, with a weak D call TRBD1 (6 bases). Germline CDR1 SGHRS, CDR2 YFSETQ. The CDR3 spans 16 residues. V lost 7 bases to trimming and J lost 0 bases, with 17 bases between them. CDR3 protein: CASHPSRGSSYNEQFF. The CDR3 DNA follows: TGCGCCAGCCACCCGAGTAGGGGGAGCTCCTACAATGAGCAGTTCTTC. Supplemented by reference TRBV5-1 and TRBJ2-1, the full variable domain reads KAGVTQTPRYLIKTRGQQVTLSCSPISGHRSVSWYQQTPGQGLQFLFEYFSETQRNKGNFPGRFSGRQFSNSRSEMNVSTLELGDSALYLCASHPSRGSSYNEQFFGPGTRLTVL.

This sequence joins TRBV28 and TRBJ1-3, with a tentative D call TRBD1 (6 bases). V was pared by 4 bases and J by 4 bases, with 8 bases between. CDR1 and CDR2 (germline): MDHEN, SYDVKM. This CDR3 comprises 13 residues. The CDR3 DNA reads TGTGCCAGCAGTTCTCAGGGGGGAAACACCATATATTTT. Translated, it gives CASSSQGGNTIYF.

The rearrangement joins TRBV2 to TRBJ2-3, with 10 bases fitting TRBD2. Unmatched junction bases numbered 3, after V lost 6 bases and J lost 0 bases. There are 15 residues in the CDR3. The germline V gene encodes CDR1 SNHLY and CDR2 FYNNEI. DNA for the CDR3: TGTGCCAGCAGGGGACTAGCGCGTAGCACAGATACGCAGTATTTT. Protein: CASRGLARSTDTQYF.

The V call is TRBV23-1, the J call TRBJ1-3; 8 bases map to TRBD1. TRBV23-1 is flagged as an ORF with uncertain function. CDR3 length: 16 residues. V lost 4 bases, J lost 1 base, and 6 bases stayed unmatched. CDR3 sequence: CASSRSTGASGNTIYF. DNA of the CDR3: TGCGCCAGCAGTCGCTCGACAGGGGCGTCTGGAAACACCATATATTTT.

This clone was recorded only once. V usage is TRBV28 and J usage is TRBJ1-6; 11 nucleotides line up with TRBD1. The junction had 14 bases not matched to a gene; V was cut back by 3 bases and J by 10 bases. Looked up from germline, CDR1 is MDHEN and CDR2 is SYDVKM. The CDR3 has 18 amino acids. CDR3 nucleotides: TGTGCCAGCAGTTTGGTGGACAGGGGGCTAGGGGAGAACTCACCCCTCCACTTT. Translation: CASSLVDRGLGENSPLHF.

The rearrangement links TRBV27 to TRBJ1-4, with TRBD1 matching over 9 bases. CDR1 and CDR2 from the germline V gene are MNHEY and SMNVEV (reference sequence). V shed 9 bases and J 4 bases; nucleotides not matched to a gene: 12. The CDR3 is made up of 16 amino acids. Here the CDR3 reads CASGGPKGQGNEKLFF. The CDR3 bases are TGTGCCAGTGGGGGTCCAAAGGGACAGGGTAATGAAAAACTGTTTTTT.

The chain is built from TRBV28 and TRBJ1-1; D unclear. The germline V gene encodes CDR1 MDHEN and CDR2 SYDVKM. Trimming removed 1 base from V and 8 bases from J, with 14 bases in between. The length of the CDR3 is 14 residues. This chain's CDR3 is CASSLSERAAEAFF. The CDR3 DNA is TGTGCCAGCAGTTTATCCGAAAGAGCTGCAGAAGCTTTCTTT.

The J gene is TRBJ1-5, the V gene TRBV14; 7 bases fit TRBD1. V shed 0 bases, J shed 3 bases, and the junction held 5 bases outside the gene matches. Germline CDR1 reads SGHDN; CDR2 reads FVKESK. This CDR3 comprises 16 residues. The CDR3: CASSQDPTGTNQPQHF. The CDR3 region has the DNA TGTGCCAGCAGCCAAGACCCGACAGGGACCAATCAGCCCCAGCATTTT.

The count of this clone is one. CDR3: CASRQTSGGSDTQYF. The CDR3 DNA reads TGTGCCAGCAGACAAACTAGCGGGGGATCAGATACGCAGTATTTT. V usage is TRBV2 and J usage is TRBJ2-3; the match to TRBD2 covers 11 bases. Trimming at V came to 6 bases and at J to 4 bases, leaving 6 bases not matched to a gene. CDR3 size: 15 residues. Germline CDR1 reads SNHLY; CDR2 reads FYNNEI.

The CDR3 DNA is TGCGCCAGCAGACCGGGGACAGGGGCCTACAATGAGCAGTTCTTC. It encodes CASRPGTGAYNEQFF. This chain joins TRBV5-1 and TRBJ2-1; 10 bases align to TRBD1. This CDR3 is built from 15 residues. Germline V gives CDR1 SGHRS, CDR2 YFSETQ. The V gene end was trimmed by 5 bases and the J gene end by 2 bases; junction bases not matched to a gene: 4.